The 3 T cell receptor beta chains below come from one sample, sequenced in a study of early T cells in non-severe SARS-CoV-2 infection. From the 5' RACE reads, TCRdb called clonotypes with MiXCR, one entry per CDR3 protein. The table shows about 21,000 distinct CDR3 sequences, with 5.7% occurring only once. Sequencing was performed on whole blood, taken at baseline. These receptors all stem from an adult who was a healthcare worker with PCR-confirmed SARS-CoV-2 infection or an uninfected control (not recorded which).

In this sample, this clonotype turned up many times. The rearrangement uses TRBV4-3 and TRBJ2-3, with D hard to call. Trimming shortened V by 4 bases and J by 4 bases, and 9 bases separated the two germline ends. Germline V gene lookup returns CDR1 LGHNA and CDR2 YSLEER. CDR3 length: 13 residues. CDR3 sequence reads: CASSLNLADTQYF. CDR3 DNA sequence: TGCGCCAGCAGCCTTAACCTAGCAGATACGCAGTATTTT.

The V gene is TRBV7-2, the J gene TRBJ2-5; D is ambiguous. The V end lost 1 base, the J end lost 12 bases, and 12 bases lay between the germline ends. This CDR3 region has 12 residues. Germline V CDR1 and CDR2: SGHTA, FQGNSA. CDR3 sequence (DNA): TGTGCCAGCAGCTTAGAAGTAACAGCCAAGTACTTC. Its translation is CASSLEVTAKYF.

The chain carries TRBV25-1 and TRBJ2-2, with 7 bases identical to TRBD2. CDR3 size: 15 residues. With V trimmed by 2 bases and J by 7 bases, 7 bases remained unmatched. The germline CDR1 and CDR2 sequences are MGHDK and SYGVNS. CDR3 sequence: CASSEEGGSRGELFF. Written as DNA, the CDR3 is TGTGCCAGCAGTGAAGAGGGCGGGAGTCGCGGGGAGCTGTTTTTT. The entire variable domain, with the rest obtained from reference TRBV25-1 and TRBJ2-2, is as follows: EADIYQTPRYLVIGTGKKITLECSQTMGHDKMYWYQQDPGMELHLIHYSYGVNSTEKGDLSSESTVSRIRTEHFPLTLESARPSHTSQYLCASSEEGGSRGELFFGEGSRLTVL.